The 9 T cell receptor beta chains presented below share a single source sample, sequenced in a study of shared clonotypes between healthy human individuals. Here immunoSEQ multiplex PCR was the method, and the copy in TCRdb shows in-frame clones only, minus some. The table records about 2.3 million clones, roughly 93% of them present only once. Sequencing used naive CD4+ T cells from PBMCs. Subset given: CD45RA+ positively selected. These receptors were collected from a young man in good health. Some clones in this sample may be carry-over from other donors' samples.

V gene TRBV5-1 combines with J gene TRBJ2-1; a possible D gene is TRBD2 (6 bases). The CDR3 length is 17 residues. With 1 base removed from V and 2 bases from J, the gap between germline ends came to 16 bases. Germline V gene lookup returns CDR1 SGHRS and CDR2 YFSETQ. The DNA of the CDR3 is TGCGCCAGCAGCTTGAACTCGGGGGATTCAACCTACAATGAGCAGTTCTTC. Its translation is CASSLNSGDSTYNEQFF.

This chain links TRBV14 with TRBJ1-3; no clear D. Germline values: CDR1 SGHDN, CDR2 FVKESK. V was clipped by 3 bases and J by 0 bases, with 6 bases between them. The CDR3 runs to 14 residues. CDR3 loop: CASSQAFSGNTIYF. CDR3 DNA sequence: TGTGCCAGCAGCCAGGCCTTCTCTGGAAACACCATATATTTT. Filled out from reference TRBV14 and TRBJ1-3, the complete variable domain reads EAGVTQFPSHSVIEKGQTVTLRCDPISGHDNLYWYRRVMGKEIKFLLHFVKESKQDESGMPNNRFLAERTGGTYSTLKVQPAELEDSGVYFCASSQAFSGNTIYFGEGSWLTVV.

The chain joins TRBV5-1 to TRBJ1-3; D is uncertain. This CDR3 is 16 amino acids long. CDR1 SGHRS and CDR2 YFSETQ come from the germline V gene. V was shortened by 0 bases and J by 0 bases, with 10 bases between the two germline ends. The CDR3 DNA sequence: TGCGCCAGCAGCTTGGGGGTCTCATTCTCTGGAAACACCATATATTTT. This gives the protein CASSLGVSFSGNTIYF. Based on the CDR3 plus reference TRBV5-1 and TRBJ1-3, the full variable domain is KAGVTQTPRYLIKTRGQQVTLSCSPISGHRSVSWYQQTPGQGLQFLFEYFSETQRNKGNFPGRFSGRQFSNSRSEMNVSTLELGDSALYLCASSLGVSFSGNTIYFGEGSWLTVV.

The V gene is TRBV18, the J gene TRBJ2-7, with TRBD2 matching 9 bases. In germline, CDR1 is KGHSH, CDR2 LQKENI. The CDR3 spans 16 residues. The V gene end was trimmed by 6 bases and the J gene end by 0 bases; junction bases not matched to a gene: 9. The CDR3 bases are TGTGCCAGCTCCCCCGGACTAGCGAAAAGCTCCTACGAGCAGTACTTC. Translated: CASSPGLAKSSYEQYF.

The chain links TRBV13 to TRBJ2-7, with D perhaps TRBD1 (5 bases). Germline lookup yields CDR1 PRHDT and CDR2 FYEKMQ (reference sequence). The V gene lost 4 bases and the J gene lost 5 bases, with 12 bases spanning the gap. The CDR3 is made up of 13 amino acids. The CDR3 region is CASSSQGINEQYF. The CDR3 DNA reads TGTGCCAGCAGCTCGCAGGGTATTAACGAGCAGTACTTC.

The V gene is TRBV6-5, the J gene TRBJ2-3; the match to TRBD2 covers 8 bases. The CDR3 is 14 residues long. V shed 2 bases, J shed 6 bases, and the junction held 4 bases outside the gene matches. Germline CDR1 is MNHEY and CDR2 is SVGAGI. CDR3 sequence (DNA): TGTGCCAGCAGTTACCGGACTAGCCGTGATACGCAGTATTTT. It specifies CASSYRTSRDTQYF.

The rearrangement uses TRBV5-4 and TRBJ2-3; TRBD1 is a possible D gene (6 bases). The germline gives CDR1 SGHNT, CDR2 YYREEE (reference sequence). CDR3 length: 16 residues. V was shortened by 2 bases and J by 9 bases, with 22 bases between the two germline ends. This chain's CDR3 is CASSFSGTRSIRTQYF. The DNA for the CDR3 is TGTGCCAGCAGCTTCTCTGGGACAAGGAGTATTAGGACGCAGTATTTT.

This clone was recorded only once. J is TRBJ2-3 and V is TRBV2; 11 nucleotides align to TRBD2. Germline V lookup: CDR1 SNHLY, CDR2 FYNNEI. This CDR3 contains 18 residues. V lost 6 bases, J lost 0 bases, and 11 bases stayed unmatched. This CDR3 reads CASSDPGLAASSTDTQYF. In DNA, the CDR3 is TGTGCCAGCAGCGATCCGGGACTAGCGGCCTCTAGCACAGATACGCAGTATTTT.

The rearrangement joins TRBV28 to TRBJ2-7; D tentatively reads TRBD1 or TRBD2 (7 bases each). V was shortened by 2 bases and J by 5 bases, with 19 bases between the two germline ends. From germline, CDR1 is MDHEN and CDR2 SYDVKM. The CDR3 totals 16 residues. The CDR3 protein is CASSLAGGGYVHEQYF. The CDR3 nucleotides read TGTGCCAGCAGTTTAGCAGGGGGGGGATACGTTCACGAGCAGTACTTC.